The 3 T cell receptor beta chains in this list originate from one sample, sequenced in a study of cytomegalovirus exposure and HLA in healthy donors. Method: immunoSEQ multiplex PCR; TCRdb's copy keeps in-frame clones and lacks some. The table includes hundreds of thousands of clones, 80% to 85% detected once. The material sequenced was PBMCs. These receptors were obtained from a woman under 40 in good health and CMV-seropositive.

The chain carries TRBV7-2 and TRBJ1-5; no clear D gene. Germline CDR1 and CDR2: SGHTA and FQGNSA. Trimming pared 5 bases from V and 2 bases from J, leaving 7 bases between. The CDR3 runs 13 residues. The CDR3 protein is CASSDFGNQPQHF. Here the CDR3 DNA reads TGTGCCAGCAGCGACTTTGGCAATCAGCCCCAGCATTTT.

The chain is built from TRBV5-4 and TRBJ2-1; no definite D call. CDR3 size: 13 residues. The V end was cut by 1 base, the J end by 9 bases, with 11 bases between. CDR1 is SGHNT and CDR2 is YYREEE in the germline V gene (reference sequence). CDR3 in amino acids: CASSLRQASEQFF. CDR3 coding DNA: TGTGCCAGCAGCTTGAGACAAGCAAGTGAGCAGTTCTTC.

This chain connects TRBV9 to TRBJ2-7, with 7 nucleotides matching TRBD1. With 3 bases clipped from V and 2 bases from J, the junction kept 5 bases outside the gene matches. Germline assignment: CDR1 SGDLS and CDR2 YYNGEE. This CDR3 is 14 amino acids long. CDR3 nucleotides: TGTGCCAGCAGCGGGCCCCAGGGGGCCTACGAGCAGTACTTC. Its protein is CASSGPQGAYEQYF.